Given below is one TCR beta chain in context. What it recognizes is unknown. The data belong to a study of identical twins. Whole-study results and caveats: Weaker excess twin sharing was seen among beta out-of-frame sequences. Model-predicted out-of-frame TCR alpha sharing fell below observed values in monozygotic twins.

In TCRdb, the 5' RACE reads were re-called with MiXCR into one record per CDR3 protein. The sample holds a few hundred thousand distinct CDR3 sequences; more than 9% are singletons and the top ten take roughly 3.2%. The CDR3 extends over 15 amino acids. With 3 bases clipped from V and 5 bases from J, the junction kept 8 bases outside the gene matches. CDR1 is MNHNS and CDR2 is SASEGT in the germline V gene. Each donor was a healthy Caucasian. These data were also filed under a second study, of yellow fever vaccine responses in identical twins. That report notes: Twins reportedly showed a vaccine T cell response that seemed partly convergent and partly personalized.

This clonotype was obtained from a woman aged 18-29 years in good health. Source material: PBMCs. The J gene is TRBJ1-1, the V gene TRBV6-1; 8 bases line up with TRBD1. The CDR3 loop is CASSDPGGAETEAFF. The CDR3 DNA sequence: TGTGCCAGCAGTGACCCAGGGGGCGCGGAAACTGAAGCTTTCTTT.